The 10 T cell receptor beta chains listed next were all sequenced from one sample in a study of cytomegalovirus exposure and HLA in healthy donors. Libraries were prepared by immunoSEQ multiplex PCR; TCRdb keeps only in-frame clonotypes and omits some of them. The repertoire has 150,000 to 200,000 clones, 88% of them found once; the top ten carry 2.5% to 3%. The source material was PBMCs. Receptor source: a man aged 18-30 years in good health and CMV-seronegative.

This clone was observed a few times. DNA of the CDR3: TGTGCCAGCATAGGACTCTCCTACGAGCAGTACTTC. It specifies CASIGLSYEQYF. The V and J genes are TRBV6-5 and TRBJ2-7, with a possible D match to TRBD2 (5 bases). Germline V CDR1 and CDR2: MNHEY, SVGAGI. V lost 7 bases and J lost 0, with 7 bases in between. This CDR3 comprises 12 residues.

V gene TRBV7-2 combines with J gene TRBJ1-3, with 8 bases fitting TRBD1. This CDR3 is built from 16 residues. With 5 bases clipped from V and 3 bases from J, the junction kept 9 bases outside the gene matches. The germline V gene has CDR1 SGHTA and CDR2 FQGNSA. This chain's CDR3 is CASSPGAGGLGNTIYF. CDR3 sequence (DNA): TGTGCCAGCAGCCCCGGGGCAGGGGGCCTTGGAAACACCATATATTTT. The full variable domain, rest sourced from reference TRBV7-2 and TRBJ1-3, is GAGVSQSPSNKVTEKGKDVELRCDPISGHTALYWYRQSLGQGLEFLIYFQGNSAPDKSGLPSDRFSAERTGGSVSTLTIQRTQQEDSAVYLCASSPGAGGLGNTIYFGEGSWLTVV.

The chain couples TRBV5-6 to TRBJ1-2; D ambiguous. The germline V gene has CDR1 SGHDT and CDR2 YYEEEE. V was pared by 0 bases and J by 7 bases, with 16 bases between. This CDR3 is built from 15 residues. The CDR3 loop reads CASSLVRRFRGGYTF. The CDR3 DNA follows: TGTGCCAGCAGCTTGGTTCGGAGGTTCCGAGGTGGCTACACCTTC.

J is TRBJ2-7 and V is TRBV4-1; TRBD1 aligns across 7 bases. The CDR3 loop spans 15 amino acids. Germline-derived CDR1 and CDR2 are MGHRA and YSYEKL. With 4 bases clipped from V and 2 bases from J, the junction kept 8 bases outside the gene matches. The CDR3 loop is CASSLRDSLTYEQYV. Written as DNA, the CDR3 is TGCGCCAGCAGCCTCCGGGACAGCCTAACCTACGAGCAGTACGTC.

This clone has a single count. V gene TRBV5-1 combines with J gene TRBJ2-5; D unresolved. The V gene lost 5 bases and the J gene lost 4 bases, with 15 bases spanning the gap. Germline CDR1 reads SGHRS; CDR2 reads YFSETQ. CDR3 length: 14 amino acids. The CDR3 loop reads CASSNFGFRETQYF. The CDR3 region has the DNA TGCGCCAGCAGTAACTTCGGGTTCCGAGAGACCCAGTACTTC. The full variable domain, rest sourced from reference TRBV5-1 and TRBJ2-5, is KAGVTQTPRYLIKTRGQQVTLSCSPISGHRSVSWYQQTPGQGLQFLFEYFSETQRNKGNFPGRFSGRQFSNSRSEMNVSTLELGDSALYLCASSNFGFRETQYFGPGTRLLVL.

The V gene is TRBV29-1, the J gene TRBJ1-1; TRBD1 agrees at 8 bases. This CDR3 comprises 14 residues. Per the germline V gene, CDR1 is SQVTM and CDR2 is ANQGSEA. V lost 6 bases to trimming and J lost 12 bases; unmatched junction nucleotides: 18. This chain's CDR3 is CSVQGARGTEKTFF. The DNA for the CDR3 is TGCAGCGTCCAGGGGGCGCGGGGGACGGAGAAGACTTTCTTT.

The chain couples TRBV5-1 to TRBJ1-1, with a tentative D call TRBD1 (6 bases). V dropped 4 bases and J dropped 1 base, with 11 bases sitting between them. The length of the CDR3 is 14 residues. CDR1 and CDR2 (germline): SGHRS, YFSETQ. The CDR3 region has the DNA TGCGCCAGCAGCCTGGGACACCCGAACACTGAAGCTTTCTTT. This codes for CASSLGHPNTEAFF.

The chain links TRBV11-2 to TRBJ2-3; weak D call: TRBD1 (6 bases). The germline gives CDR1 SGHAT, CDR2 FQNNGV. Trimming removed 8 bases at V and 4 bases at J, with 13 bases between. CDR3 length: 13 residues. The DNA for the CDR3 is TGTGCCAGCGCCACAGGGTCCGCAGATACGCAGTATTTT. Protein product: CASATGSADTQYF.

The CDR3 is CASSPDRGINTQYF. In nucleotides, the CDR3 is TGTGCCAGCAGCCCTGACAGGGGGATAAATACGCAGTATTTT. The rearrangement joins TRBV2 to TRBJ2-3, with TRBD1 identical over 9 bases. The CDR3 has 14 amino acids. V lost 6 bases and J lost 7; bases outside the gene matches: 8. Germline CDR1 and CDR2: SNHLY and FYNNEI.

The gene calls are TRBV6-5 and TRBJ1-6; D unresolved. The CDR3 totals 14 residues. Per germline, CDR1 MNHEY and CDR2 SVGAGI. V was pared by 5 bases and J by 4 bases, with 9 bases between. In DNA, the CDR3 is TGTGCCAGCAGTAGGACTAATTATAATTCACCCCTCCACTTT. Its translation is CASSRTNYNSPLHF.